These T cell receptor beta chains were read from a single sample in a study of T cells after yellow fever vaccination. A single record per CDR3 protein comes from TCRdb applying MiXCR to the 5' RACE reads. The sample records hundreds of thousands of distinct CDR3 sequences, 6.2% being singletons. The sample here was PBMCs, taken 5 days after the yellow fever booster vaccination. These receptors originate from a man aged 25-40 years who received the YFV17D yellow fever vaccine. The CDR3 runs from the conserved cysteine through the conserved F or W. The D gene is left open where the match is weak. Rows give clone size only sometimes, using once, few, many, or a class for an expanded clone.

V gene: TRBV6-1
J gene: TRBJ2-5
D gene: TRBD1
clone size: .
CDR3 DNA: TGTGCCAGCAGTGAACAGGGGGACAGGGACCTTCAAGAGACCCAGTACTTC
CDR3 protein: CASSEQGDRDLQETQYF

V gene: TRBV18
J gene: TRBJ2-5
D gene: .
clone size: .
CDR3 DNA: TGTGCCAGCTCCAGACGCAGTAGAGGGGAGAGTGAGACCCAGTACTTC
CDR3 protein: CASSRRSRGESETQYF

V gene: TRBV20-1
J gene: TRBJ2-7
D gene: .
clone size: few
CDR3 DNA: TGCAGTGCTAACTTCTTGTCAGGGCCTTCCTACGAGCAGTACTTC
CDR3 protein: CSANFLSGPSYEQYF

V gene: TRBV20-1
J gene: TRBJ2-1
D gene: .
clone size: many
CDR3 DNA: TGCAGTGGGCAGGGTGATTTCAATGAGCAGTTCTTC
CDR3 protein: CSGQGDFNEQFF

V gene: TRBV5-1
J gene: TRBJ2-5
D gene: TRBD2
clone size: many
CDR3 DNA: TGCGCCAGCAGCTTGGGCCCTAGCGGAGGGAGGGAGACCCAGTACTTC
CDR3 protein: CASSLGPSGGRETQYF

V gene: TRBV11-2
J gene: TRBJ2-2
D gene: TRBD2
clone size: .
CDR3 DNA: TGTGCCAGCAGCTCGGGACTAGCGGGACGCGGGGAGCTGTTTTTT
CDR3 protein: CASSSGLAGRGELFF

V gene: TRBV7-8
J gene: TRBJ2-7
D gene: .
clone size: many
CDR3 DNA: TGTGCCAGCAGCTTAGGGCCAGACAGCTCCTACGAGCAGTACTTC
CDR3 protein: CASSLGPDSSYEQYF

V gene: TRBV20-1
J gene: TRBJ2-1
D gene: TRBD1
clone size: few
CDR3 DNA: TGCAGTGCACCGCCCCAAGGGGGCCTGGGTGAGCAGTTCTTC
CDR3 protein: CSAPPQGGLGEQFF

V gene: TRBV27
J gene: TRBJ1-6
D gene: TRBD1
clone size: .
CDR3 DNA: TGTGCCAGCGGGTGGACAGGCAATTCACCCCTCCACTTT
CDR3 protein: CASGWTGNSPLHF

V gene: TRBV20-1
J gene: TRBJ2-1
D gene: TRBD2
clone size: few
CDR3 DNA: TGCAGTTCATACCGGGACTACAAAACTAATGAGCAGTTCTTC
CDR3 protein: CSSYRDYKTNEQFF

V gene: TRBV20-1
J gene: TRBJ2-3
D gene: TRBD1
clone size: .
CDR3 DNA: TGCAGTGCTTCACAGGGGAAAGGCAACACATATACGCAGTATTTT
CDR3 protein: CSASQGKGNTYTQYF

V gene: TRBV4-3
J gene: TRBJ2-2
D gene: .
clone size: .
CDR3 DNA: TGCGCCAGCAGCCAAGATGGTGCCGGGACTTGGGCCTCCGGGGAGCTGTTTTTT
CDR3 protein: CASSQDGAGTWASGELFF

V gene: TRBV7-2
J gene: TRBJ1-2
D gene: .
clone size: .
CDR3 DNA: TGTGCCAGCAGCTTAGCGCAAGGGGGGTACTATGGCTACACCTTC
CDR3 protein: CASSLAQGGYYGYTF

V gene: TRBV10-3
J gene: TRBJ2-1
D gene: .
clone size: .
CDR3 DNA: TGTGCCATCAGTGGGCAAGGGAACTACAATGAGCAGTTCTTC
CDR3 protein: CAISGQGNYNEQFF

V gene: TRBV10-3
J gene: TRBJ2-1
D gene: TRBD2
clone size: few
CDR3 DNA: TGTGCCATCAGTGAGTCTGAGGGAGGGCCCCATGAGCAGTTCTTC
CDR3 protein: CAISESEGGPHEQFF

V gene: TRBV20-1
J gene: TRBJ2-7
D gene: .
clone size: .
CDR3 DNA: TGCAGTGCTAGAACTAGGGGGGACTCCTACGAGCAGTACTTC
CDR3 protein: CSARTRGDSYEQYF

V gene: TRBV7-2
J gene: TRBJ2-3
D gene: .
clone size: .
CDR3 DNA: TGTGCCAGCAGCTTACAGATGCGGGGCACAGATACGCAGTATTTT
CDR3 protein: CASSLQMRGTDTQYF

V gene: TRBV28
J gene: TRBJ2-3
D gene: TRBD2
clone size: many
CDR3 DNA: TGTGCCAGCAGGTCTAGCGGGCGGGGAAGCACAGATACGCAGTATTTT
CDR3 protein: CASRSSGRGSTDTQYF

V gene: TRBV9
J gene: TRBJ2-7
D gene: .
clone size: .
CDR3 DNA: TGTGCCAGCAGCGTAGAGGGATACAACCTAGACTTC
CDR3 protein: CASSVEGYNLDF

V gene: TRBV20-1
J gene: TRBJ2-5
D gene: TRBD1
clone size: few
CDR3 DNA: TGCAGTGCTAGGACCTTGACAGAACAGGGGGAGACCCAGTACTTC
CDR3 protein: CSARTLTEQGETQYF

V gene: TRBV20-1
J gene: TRBJ1-1
D gene: .
clone size: many
CDR3 DNA: TGCAGTGCTAGACAAGACGGGAACACTGAAGCTTTCTTT
CDR3 protein: CSARQDGNTEAFF

V gene: TRBV20-1
J gene: TRBJ2-7
D gene: TRBD2
clone size: many
CDR3 DNA: TGCAGTGCTAGAGATTTTACTAGCGCCTACGAGCAGTACTTC
CDR3 protein: CSARDFTSAYEQYF

V gene: TRBV9
J gene: TRBJ1-1
D gene: .
clone size: .
CDR3 DNA: TGTGCCAGCAGCGTTGCAAGCGGACCTGTCATGAACACTGAAGCTTTCTTT
CDR3 protein: CASSVASGPVMNTEAFF

V gene: TRBV2
J gene: TRBJ2-4
D gene: TRBD2
clone size: .
CDR3 DNA: TGTGCCATCCGGACTAGCGGGAGGACGCTTGGCAAAAACATTCAGTACTTC
CDR3 protein: CAIRTSGRTLGKNIQYF

V gene: TRBV28
J gene: TRBJ1-2
D gene: TRBD1
clone size: .
CDR3 DNA: TGTGCCAGCAGTTTTTCAGGACAGGGGTTCCATGGCTACACCTTC
CDR3 protein: CASSFSGQGFHGYTF

V gene: TRBV20-1
J gene: TRBJ1-6
D gene: TRBD1
clone size: .
CDR3 DNA: TGCAGTGCTAGAGAAGACAGGGATTCACCCCTCCACTTT
CDR3 protein: CSAREDRDSPLHF

V gene: TRBV7-9
J gene: TRBJ2-7
D gene: .
clone size: few
CDR3 DNA: TGTGCCAGCAGCTTACCCGGGAAGGCGGGCCACGAGCAGTACTTC
CDR3 protein: CASSLPGKAGHEQYF

V gene: TRBV19
J gene: TRBJ2-7
D gene: .
clone size: few
CDR3 DNA: TGTGCCAGTAGTTCCGCAACCAGGGGAGCTCCCTACGAGCAGTACTTC
CDR3 protein: CASSSATRGAPYEQYF

V gene: TRBV7-2
J gene: TRBJ1-3
D gene: .
clone size: many
CDR3 DNA: TGTGCCAGCAGCCCTCAGAGCTCTGGAAACACCATATATTTT
CDR3 protein: CASSPQSSGNTIYF

V gene: TRBV30
J gene: TRBJ2-5
D gene: .
clone size: .
CDR3 DNA: TGTGCCTGGAGTTTCGATCCGCAGGGCGAGACCCAGTACTTC
CDR3 protein: CAWSFDPQGETQYF

V gene: TRBV10-3
J gene: TRBJ2-3
D gene: TRBD2
clone size: many
CDR3 DNA: TGTGCCATCAGTGAGTTCGGTAGCGGGAGGGCCGGCACAGATACGCAGTATTTT
CDR3 protein: CAISEFGSGRAGTDTQYF

V gene: TRBV6-2/TRBV6-3
J gene: TRBJ2-5
D gene: .
clone size: .
CDR3 DNA: TGTGCCAGCAGACCAAAGTACCAAGAGACCCAGTACTTC
CDR3 protein: CASRPKYQETQYF

V gene: TRBV10-3
J gene: TRBJ2-2
D gene: .
clone size: many
CDR3 DNA: TGTGCCATCAGTGTGAGGGTAGGGACCGGGGAGCTGTTTTTT
CDR3 protein: CAISVRVGTGELFF

V gene: TRBV7-3
J gene: TRBJ2-1
D gene: TRBD2
clone size: few
CDR3 DNA: TGTGCCAGCAGCTCCCGGACTAGAACTGGATACAATGAGCAGTTCTTC
CDR3 protein: CASSSRTRTGYNEQFF

V gene: TRBV5-1
J gene: TRBJ2-7
D gene: .
clone size: many
CDR3 DNA: TGCGCCAGCAGCTTGGATTGGGGGACTCTCTCCTACGAGCAGTACTTC
CDR3 protein: CASSLDWGTLSYEQYF

V gene: TRBV27
J gene: TRBJ2-1
D gene: TRBD2
clone size: .
CDR3 DNA: TGTGCCAGCAGTCTTAGCGGGAGAATCTACAATGAGCAGTTCTTC
CDR3 protein: CASSLSGRIYNEQFF

V gene: TRBV20-1
J gene: TRBJ2-2
D gene: .
clone size: few
CDR3 DNA: TGCAGTGCTCACTTAATGGGGGAGCTGTTTTTT
CDR3 protein: CSAHLMGELFF

V gene: TRBV12-3/TRBV12-4
J gene: TRBJ2-5
D gene: .
clone size: many
CDR3 DNA: TGTGCCAGCAGTGCGGGGCTAGAGACCCAGTACTTC
CDR3 protein: CASSAGLETQYF

V gene: TRBV19
J gene: TRBJ1-1
D gene: .
clone size: .
CDR3 DNA: TGTGCCAGTAGCATCAGAAGCCTCCTCCCCGGGAAGGAAGAAGCTTTCTTT
CDR3 protein: CASSIRSLLPGKEEAFF

V gene: TRBV5-8
J gene: TRBJ2-1
D gene: .
clone size: many
CDR3 DNA: TGTGCCAGCAGACATCGACTCCTTGCTAACAATGAGCAGTTCTTC
CDR3 protein: CASRHRLLANNEQFF

V gene: TRBV7-8
J gene: TRBJ1-2
D gene: .
clone size: many
CDR3 DNA: TGTGCCAGCAGCCGCTCGGAGGGGGTGAACTATGGCTACACCTTC
CDR3 protein: CASSRSEGVNYGYTF

V gene: TRBV10-3
J gene: TRBJ2-1
D gene: .
clone size: .
CDR3 DNA: TGTGCCATCAGTGAGGGGGGCCATAAGCAGTTCTTC
CDR3 protein: CAISEGGHKQFF

V gene: TRBV12-3/TRBV12-4
J gene: TRBJ1-2
D gene: .
clone size: .
CDR3 DNA: TGTGCCAGCAGTTTCAATAGTGTCTATGGCTACACCTTC
CDR3 protein: CASSFNSVYGYTF

V gene: TRBV12-3/TRBV12-4
J gene: TRBJ2-5
D gene: TRBD2
clone size: many
CDR3 DNA: TGTGCCAGCAGGGGGGGGGGTGAGACCCAGTACTTC
CDR3 protein: CASRGGGETQYF

V gene: TRBV29-1
J gene: TRBJ2-7
D gene: .
clone size: few
CDR3 DNA: TGCAGCGTTTTGTCAGATGCCTACGAGCAGTACTTC
CDR3 protein: CSVLSDAYEQYF

V gene: TRBV5-1
J gene: TRBJ2-1
D gene: .
clone size: many
CDR3 DNA: TGCGCCAGCAGCTCCTCCGGGACAATCCGTAATGAGCAGTTCTTC
CDR3 protein: CASSSSGTIRNEQFF

V gene: TRBV20-1
J gene: TRBJ2-7
D gene: .
clone size: few
CDR3 DNA: TGCAGTGCTAGAGATCCAGGAGGGGGGTACTACGAGCAGTACTTC
CDR3 protein: CSARDPGGGYYEQYF